This T cell receptor beta chain was captured by sequencing in a study of post-analysis software for immune sequencing data. Incorporated into the TCR beta cDNA libraries were unique molecular identifiers, which served to reduce PCR and sequencing biases. TCRdb independently ran MiXCR on the PCR reads; one entry per CDR3 protein. The sample contains hundreds of thousands of distinct CDR3 sequences, roughly 29% of which appear only once. Concerning this clonotype: The antigen remains undetermined.

Trimming pared 4 bases from V and 2 bases from J, leaving 14 bases between. The CDR3 length is 15 residues. Germline V gene lookup returns CDR1 MNHNS and CDR2 SASEGT. Notes on the study in general: TRBV segments more frequent in patients than in controls numbered roughly five and included TRBV5-6, TRBV5-1 and TRBV20-1. The study found significantly lower normalized Chao1 diversity in multiple sclerosis patients than in controls.

The chain couples TRBV6-1 to TRBJ2-5; D remains unclear. This TCR was sampled from a girl between 10 and 17 years old with multiple sclerosis. The source material was blood. The CDR3 DNA sequence: TGTGCCAGCAGTGCTATGGCAAGGCGACAAGAGACCCAGTACTTC. As protein: CASSAMARRQETQYF.